This T cell receptor (beta chain) was observed in a study of blood T cells in healthy people across ages. For the study at large: Every two T cells gave about one barcoded beta molecule via template switching. Findings and caveats of the study: A strong correlation between TCR beta diversity and naive T cell percentage was seen. Relative to aged donors, long-lived donors carried more naive CD4+ cells and displayed higher diversity.

V dropped 3 bases and J dropped 2 bases, with 10 bases sitting between them. This CDR3 has 13 residues. Germline V lookup: CDR1 SQVTM, CDR2 ANQGSEA. PCR was performed a second time for about 6 to 12 cycles using a sample-barcoded 5' primer and a J-beta primer mix. TCRdb processed the 5' RACE reads anew with MiXCR; each CDR3 protein has one entry. The repertoire holds 660,000 or so distinct CDR3 sequences, approximately 59% seen once, with roughly 34% in the top ten. Caucasian individuals from Russia who were healthy and aged 6 to 90 acted as donors. Concerning this clonotype itself: The antigen remains undetermined.

Material for sequencing was blood. The sequence came from a man aged 55-75 years in good health. The chain uses TRBV29-1 and TRBJ2-5, with a tentative D call TRBD1 (5 bases). The CDR3 DNA reads TGCAGCGTTGATCCGGCAGGGCAAGAGACCCAGTACTTC. Protein product: CSVDPAGQETQYF.